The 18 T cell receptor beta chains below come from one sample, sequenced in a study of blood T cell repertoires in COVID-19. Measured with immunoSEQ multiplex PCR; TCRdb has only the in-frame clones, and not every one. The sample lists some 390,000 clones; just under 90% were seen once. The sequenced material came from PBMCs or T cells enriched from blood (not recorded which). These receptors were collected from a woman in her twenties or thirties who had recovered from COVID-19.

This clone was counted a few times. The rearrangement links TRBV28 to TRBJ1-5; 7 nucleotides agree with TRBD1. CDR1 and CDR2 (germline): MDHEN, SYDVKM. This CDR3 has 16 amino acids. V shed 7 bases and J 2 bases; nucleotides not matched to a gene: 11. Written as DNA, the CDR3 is TGTGCCAGCACTTCTCGACAGGGTAAGGGCAATCAGCCCCAGCATTTT. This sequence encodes CASTSRQGKGNQPQHF.

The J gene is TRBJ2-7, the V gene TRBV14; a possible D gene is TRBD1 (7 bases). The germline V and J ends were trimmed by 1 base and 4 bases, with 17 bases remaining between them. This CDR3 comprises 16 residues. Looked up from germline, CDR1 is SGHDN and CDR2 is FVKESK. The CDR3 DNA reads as TGTGCCAGCAGCCAAGGGTTGGGGGGACAGTCTTACGAGCAGTACTTC. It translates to CASSQGLGGQSYEQYF.

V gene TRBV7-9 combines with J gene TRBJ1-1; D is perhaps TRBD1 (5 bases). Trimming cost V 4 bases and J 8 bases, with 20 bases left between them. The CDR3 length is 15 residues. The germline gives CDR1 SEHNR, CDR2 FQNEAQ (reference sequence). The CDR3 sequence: CASSSRGGMLGEAFF. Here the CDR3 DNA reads TGTGCCAGCAGCTCGAGGGGAGGGATGTTGGGGGAAGCTTTCTTT.

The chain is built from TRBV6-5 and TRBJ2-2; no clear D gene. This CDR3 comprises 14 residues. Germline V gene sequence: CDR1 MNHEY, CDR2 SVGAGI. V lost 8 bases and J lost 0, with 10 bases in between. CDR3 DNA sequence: TGTGCCAGCTCTGCCAGGACGAACACCGGGGAGCTGTTTTTT. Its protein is CASSARTNTGELFF.

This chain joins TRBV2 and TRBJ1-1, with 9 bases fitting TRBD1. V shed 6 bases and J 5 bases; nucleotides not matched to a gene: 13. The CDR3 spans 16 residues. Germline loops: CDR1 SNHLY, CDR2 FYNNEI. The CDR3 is CASSVTAGQGMTEAFF. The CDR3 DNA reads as TGTGCCAGCAGCGTCACGGCAGGACAGGGGATGACTGAAGCTTTCTTT.

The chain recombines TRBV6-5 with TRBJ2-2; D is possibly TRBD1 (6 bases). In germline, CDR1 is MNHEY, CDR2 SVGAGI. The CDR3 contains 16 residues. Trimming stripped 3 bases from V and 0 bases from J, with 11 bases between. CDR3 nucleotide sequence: TGTGCCAGCAGTTATTCCGGGACACCGAACACCGGGGAGCTGTTTTTT. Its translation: CASSYSGTPNTGELFF.

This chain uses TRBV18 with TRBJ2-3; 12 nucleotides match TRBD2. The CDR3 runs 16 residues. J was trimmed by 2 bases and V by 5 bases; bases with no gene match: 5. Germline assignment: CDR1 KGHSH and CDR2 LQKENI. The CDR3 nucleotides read TGTGCCAGCTCAGCCCTAGCGGGGGGGACCACAGATACGCAGTATTTT. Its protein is CASSALAGGTTDTQYF. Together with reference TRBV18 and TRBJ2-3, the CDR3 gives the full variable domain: NAGVMQNPRHLVRRRGQEARLRCSPMKGHSHVYWYRQLPEEGLKFMVYLQKENIIDESGMPKERFSAEFPKEGPSILRIQQVVRGDSAAYFCASSALAGGTTDTQYFGPGTRLTVL.

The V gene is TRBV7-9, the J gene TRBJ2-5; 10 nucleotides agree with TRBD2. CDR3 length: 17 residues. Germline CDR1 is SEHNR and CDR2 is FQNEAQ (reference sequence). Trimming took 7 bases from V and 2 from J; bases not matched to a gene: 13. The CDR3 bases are TGTGCCAGCACCCGGACTAGCGGCTCGGGCTCACAAGAGACCCAGTACTTC. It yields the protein CASTRTSGSGSQETQYF.

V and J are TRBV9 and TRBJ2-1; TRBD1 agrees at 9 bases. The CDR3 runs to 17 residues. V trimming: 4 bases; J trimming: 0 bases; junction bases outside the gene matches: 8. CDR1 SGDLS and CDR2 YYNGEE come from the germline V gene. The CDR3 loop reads CASSTPGDRDSYNEQFF. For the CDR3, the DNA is TGTGCCAGCAGCACCCCCGGGGACAGGGACTCCTACAATGAGCAGTTCTTC.

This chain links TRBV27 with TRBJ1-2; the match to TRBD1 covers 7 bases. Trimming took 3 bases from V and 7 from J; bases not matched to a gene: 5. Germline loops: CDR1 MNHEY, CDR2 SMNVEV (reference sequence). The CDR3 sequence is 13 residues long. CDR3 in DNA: TGTGCCAGCAGTTTTGTGACAGGGTCTGGCTACACCTTC. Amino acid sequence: CASSFVTGSGYTF.

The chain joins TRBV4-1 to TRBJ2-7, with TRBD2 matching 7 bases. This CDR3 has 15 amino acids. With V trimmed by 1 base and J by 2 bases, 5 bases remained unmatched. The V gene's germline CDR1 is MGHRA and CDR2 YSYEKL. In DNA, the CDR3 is TGCGCCAGCAGCCAAGGGGGAGGGTTTACCTACGAGCAGTACTTC. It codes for CASSQGGGFTYEQYF.

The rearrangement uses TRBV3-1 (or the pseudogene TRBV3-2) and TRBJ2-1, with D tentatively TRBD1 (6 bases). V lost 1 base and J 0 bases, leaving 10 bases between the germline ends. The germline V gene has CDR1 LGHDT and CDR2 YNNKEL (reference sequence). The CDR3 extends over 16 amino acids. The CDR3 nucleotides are TGTGCCAGCAGCCAAGGTCGCAGGGGCTCCTACAATGAGCAGTTCTTC. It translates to CASSQGRRGSYNEQFF.

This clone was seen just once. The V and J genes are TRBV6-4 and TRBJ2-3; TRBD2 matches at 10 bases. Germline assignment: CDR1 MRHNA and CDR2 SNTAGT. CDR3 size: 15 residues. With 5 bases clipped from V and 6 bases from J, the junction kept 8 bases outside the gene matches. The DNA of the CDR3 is TGTGCCAGCAGTCCTAGCGGGAGCGGTTCGGATACGCAGTATTTT. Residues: CASSPSGSGSDTQYF.

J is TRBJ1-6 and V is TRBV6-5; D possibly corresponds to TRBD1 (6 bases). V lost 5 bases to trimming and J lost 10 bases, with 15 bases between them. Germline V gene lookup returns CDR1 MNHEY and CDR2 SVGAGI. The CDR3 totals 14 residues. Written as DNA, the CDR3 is TGTGCCAGCAGTCCAGGGGTCTCGGGCTCACCCCTCCACTTT. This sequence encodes CASSPGVSGSPLHF.

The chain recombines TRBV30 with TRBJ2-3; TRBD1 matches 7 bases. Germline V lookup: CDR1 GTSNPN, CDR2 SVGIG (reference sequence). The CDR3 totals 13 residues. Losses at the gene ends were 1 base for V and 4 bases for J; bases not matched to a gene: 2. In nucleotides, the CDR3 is TGTGCCTGGAGTGGACAGGGCGCAGATACGCAGTATTTT. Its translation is CAWSGQGADTQYF.

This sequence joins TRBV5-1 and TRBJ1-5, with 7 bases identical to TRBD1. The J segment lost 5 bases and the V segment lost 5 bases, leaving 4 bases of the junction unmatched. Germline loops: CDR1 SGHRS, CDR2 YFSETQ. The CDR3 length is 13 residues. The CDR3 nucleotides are TGCGCCAGCAGTTTTGACAGGGATCAGCCCCAGCATTTT. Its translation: CASSFDRDQPQHF.

The CDR3 reads CASSRQGSMTYEQYF. The CDR3 coding sequence is TGTGCCAGCAGTCGACAGGGGAGTATGACCTACGAGCAGTACTTC. The genes are TRBV6-5 and TRBJ2-7; TRBD1 aligns across 8 bases. The germline gives CDR1 MNHEY, CDR2 SVGAGI. V lost 5 bases, J lost 2 bases, and 8 bases stayed unmatched. The CDR3 spans 15 residues.

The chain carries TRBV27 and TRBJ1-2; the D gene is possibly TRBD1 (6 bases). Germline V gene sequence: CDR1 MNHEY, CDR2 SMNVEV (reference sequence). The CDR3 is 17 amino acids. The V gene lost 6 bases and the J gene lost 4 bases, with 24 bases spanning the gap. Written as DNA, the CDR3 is TGTGCCAGCAGCCTACAGGGTCTTAATCAGATGAGCTATGGCTACACCTTC. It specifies CASSLQGLNQMSYGYTF.